This TCR beta chain comes out of a study of T-cell reconstitution after alpha-beta-depleted transplantation in children. Preparation of the TCRbeta library involved a method that used unique molecular identifiers. One entry per CDR3 protein results from TCRdb running MiXCR on the PCR reads. The sample records more than 450,000 distinct CDR3 sequences, about 18% being singletons. Trimming removed 7 bases from V and 2 bases from J; junction bases left unmatched: 8. This CDR3 has 15 amino acids. Sequencing was performed on PBMCs from the stem cell graft donor, taken from the stem cell graft. The source is a human donor who donated a stem cell graft to a child with acute lymphoblastic leukemia. This chain uses TRBV12-3 or TRBV12-4 with TRBJ2-5; TRBD1 aligns across 9 bases. The CDR3 nucleotides are TGTGCCAGCATTGCCGGGACAGGGCTTCAAGAGACCCAGTACTTC. This translates into CASIAGTGLQETQYF.